These 26 T cell receptor beta chains were all obtained from the same sample, sequenced in a study of blood T cell repertoires in COVID-19. The method was immunoSEQ multiplex PCR; TCRdb's version includes in-frame clones alone and lacks a portion of them. The sample yields more than 80,000 clones, 65% to 90% seen once. Sequencing used peripheral blood. These receptors were obtained from an elderly man with acute or convalescent COVID-19.

This clone was seen just once. The rearrangement uses TRBV27 and TRBJ1-3; the D is unclear. V was trimmed by 3 bases and J by 0 bases, leaving 6 bases between them. The CDR3 consists of 14 residues. From germline, CDR1 is MNHEY and CDR2 SMNVEV (reference sequence). The CDR3 sequence is CASSFSGSGNTIYF. CDR3 DNA sequence: TGTGCCAGCAGTTTTTCAGGCTCTGGAAACACCATATATTTT.

This clone was recorded once. The V call is TRBV18, the J call TRBJ2-5; D gene unclear. CDR3 length: 13 residues. Trimming removed 3 bases at V and 5 bases at J, with 10 bases between. Germline V gene sequence: CDR1 KGHSH, CDR2 LQKENI. For the CDR3, the DNA is TGTGCCAGCTCACCCATCAGGTTTGAGACCCAGTACTTC. It specifies CASSPIRFETQYF.

The CDR3 loop reads CASSLGRQNTGELFF. The CDR3 region has the DNA TGCGCCAGCAGCTTGGGCCGACAGAATACCGGGGAGCTGTTTTTT. This chain connects TRBV5-1 to TRBJ2-2, with D possibly being TRBD1 (5 bases). The V end was cut by 0 bases, the J end by 5 bases, with 11 bases between. The CDR3 has 15 residues. CDR1 and CDR2 from the germline V gene are SGHRS and YFSETQ.

The rearrangement links TRBV27 to TRBJ2-7; 10 bases agree with TRBD2. With 3 bases clipped from V and 2 bases from J, the junction kept 7 bases outside the gene matches. CDR3 size: 16 residues. Germline assignment: CDR1 MNHEY and CDR2 SMNVEV (reference sequence). CDR3 coding DNA: TGTGCCAGCAGTTTTTCTAGCGGGAGATCACCCTACGAGCAGTACTTC. This encodes CASSFSSGRSPYEQYF.

The J gene is TRBJ2-1, the V gene TRBV5-4, with 11 positions matching TRBD2. This CDR3 comprises 15 residues. With V trimmed by 4 bases and J by 3 bases, 3 bases remained unmatched. The V gene's germline CDR1 is SGHNT and CDR2 YYREEE (reference sequence). CDR3 in amino acids: CASSPTSGVYNEQFF. CDR3 nucleotides: TGTGCCAGCAGCCCGACTAGCGGGGTCTACAATGAGCAGTTCTTC.

V is TRBV27 and J is TRBJ2-7; 8 bases map to TRBD1. The junction had 7 bases not matched to a gene; V was cut back by 6 bases and J by 0 bases. Germline CDR1 is MNHEY and CDR2 is SMNVEV (reference sequence). CDR3 length: 15 residues. DNA for the CDR3: TGTGCCAGCAGACGAGGACAGGGTAGCTCCTACGAGCAGTACTTC. Amino acids: CASRRGQGSSYEQYF.

The chain combines TRBV6-2 or TRBV6-3 with TRBJ2-3, with 14 positions matching TRBD2. The CDR3 has 18 amino acids. Germline CDR1 reads MNHEY; CDR2 reads SVGEGT. Trimming cost V 2 bases and J 6 bases; bases outside gene matches: 10. The CDR3 sequence: CASSYLRGLAGELDTQYF. In DNA form, the CDR3 reads TGTGCCAGCAGTTACCTTCGGGGACTAGCGGGAGAGCTTGATACGCAGTATTTT.

This clone was seen once. The chain is built from TRBV12-5 and TRBJ2-1; the match to TRBD1 covers 11 bases. CDR1 and CDR2 from the germline V gene are LGHNT and FRNRAP. The CDR3 is 15 residues long. The ends lost 6 bases at V and 3 bases at J; junction bases unmatched: 4. The CDR3: CASGRTGGLYNEQFF. CDR3 sequence (DNA): TGTGCTAGTGGCCGGACAGGGGGCCTCTACAATGAGCAGTTCTTC.

V usage is TRBV19 and J usage is TRBJ2-7; 10 positions match TRBD1. Germline CDR1 is LNHDA and CDR2 is SQIVND (reference sequence). The CDR3 runs to 15 residues. J gave up 1 base and V 11 bases, and 11 bases lay outside the gene matches. The CDR3 here is CAGSSGQGYSYEQYF. CDR3 nucleotides: TGTGCCGGTTCGTCGGGACAGGGGTATTCCTACGAGCAGTACTTC.

This clone was counted between two and nine times. This chain uses TRBV19 with TRBJ1-1; D gene unclear. This CDR3 spans 14 amino acids. V dropped 2 bases and J dropped 1 base, with 8 bases sitting between them. Germline assignment: CDR1 LNHDA and CDR2 SQIVND (reference sequence). The CDR3 is CASSILRENTEAFF. The CDR3 DNA reads as TGTGCCAGTAGTATACTCCGGGAGAACACTGAAGCTTTCTTT.

Details on this clone: The sample holds other DNA sequences that translate to the same CDR3. The chain is built from TRBV2 and TRBJ1-1; D is perhaps TRBD1 (5 bases). The CDR3 sequence is 13 residues long. The germline V gene encodes CDR1 SNHLY and CDR2 FYNNEI. The V end was cut by 5 bases, the J end by 3 bases, with 10 bases between. The CDR3 spells CASSWGGDTEAFF. The CDR3 DNA sequence: TGTGCCAGCAGTTGGGGGGGGGACACTGAAGCTTTCTTT.

The chain is built from TRBV29-1 and TRBJ2-7, with 10 bases identical to TRBD1. This CDR3 comprises 13 residues. The J segment lost 6 bases and the V segment lost 5 bases, leaving 7 bases of the junction unmatched. Germline V CDR1 and CDR2: SQVTM, ANQGSEA. The CDR3 loop reads CSVQDRGGVEQYF. The CDR3 DNA sequence: TGCAGCGTTCAGGACAGGGGGGGAGTCGAGCAGTACTTC.

The chain combines TRBV6-5 with TRBJ2-4; the match to TRBD1 covers 10 bases. Losses at the gene ends were 6 bases for V and 9 bases for J; bases not matched to a gene: 11. This CDR3 has 15 amino acids. Germline V gene sequence: CDR1 MNHEY, CDR2 SVGAGI. The CDR3 bases are TGTGCCAGCAGAGGACCCGGGACAGGGGTTGGCATTCAGTACTTC. It translates to CASRGPGTGVGIQYF.

J is TRBJ2-1 and V is TRBV5-6; tentatively, D is TRBD1 (5 bases). The ends were cut back, 2 bases at V and 8 bases at J, with 20 bases in the middle. In germline, CDR1 is SGHDT, CDR2 YYEEEE. The CDR3 has 16 amino acids. CDR3 sequence (DNA): TGTGCCAGCAGCTTTCTGGGGCAGGCGATTTTCGATGAGCAGTTCTTC. Translated: CASSFLGQAIFDEQFF.

Concerning this clone: Relative to the germline gene, one junction end is altered; a read error may explain this. Other nucleotide sequences from this sample produce the same CDR3. V gene TRBV10-3 combines with J gene TRBJ1-5; TRBD1 aligns across 9 bases. The CDR3 contains 15 residues. Germline CDR1 and CDR2: ENHRY and SYGVKD. The CDR3 DNA is TGCGCCATCAGTGGTAACAGGGGGCCGGGTCAGCCCCAGCATTTT. Amino acids: CAISGNRGPGQPQHF.

In regard to this clone: Other DNA sequences in the same sample also yield this CDR3. The chain combines TRBV19 with TRBJ1-6; 7 bases align to TRBD1. This CDR3 spans 13 amino acids. Germline V gives CDR1 LNHDA, CDR2 SQIVND (reference sequence). V lost 5 bases, J lost 9 bases, and 4 bases stayed unmatched. The CDR3 region has the DNA TGTGCCAGTAGTCCCGACAGGGTTTCACCCCTCCACTTT. It codes for CASSPDRVSPLHF.

V is TRBV29-1 and J is TRBJ1-2; no firm D call. CDR1 is SQVTM and CDR2 is ANQGSEA in the germline V gene. V was cut by 3 bases and J by 2 bases, with 7 bases left in between. There are 12 residues in the CDR3. The CDR3 nucleotides are TGCAGCGTTGAGCCCGGGAACTATGGCTACACCTTC. This gives the protein CSVEPGNYGYTF.

The chain uses TRBV5-5 and TRBJ2-7; possibly TRBD2 for D (6 bases). Trimming took 4 bases from V and 1 from J, leaving 15 bases between them. This CDR3 has 15 amino acids. Germline V lookup: CDR1 SGHKS, CDR2 YYEKEE (reference sequence). CDR3 DNA sequence: TGTGCCAGCAGCCCGCAATGGGGGGAATCCTACGAGCAGTACTTC. It is translated as CASSPQWGESYEQYF.

The chain joins TRBV28 to TRBJ2-7, with 7 nucleotides matching TRBD1. CDR1 is MDHEN, CDR2 SYDVKM, per germline. CDR3 length: 14 amino acids. V shed 6 bases and J 6 bases; nucleotides not matched to a gene: 11. CDR3 loop: CASRTPGQSSEQYF. The DNA for the CDR3 is TGTGCCAGCAGAACCCCGGGACAGAGCTCCGAGCAGTACTTC.

This clone is classed as medium-sized. The V and J genes are TRBV24-1 and TRBJ2-1, with D possibly matching TRBD1 (5 bases). Germline CDR1 and CDR2: KGHDR and SFDVKD. This CDR3 has 15 amino acids. Trimming removed 3 bases from V and 4 bases from J, with 12 bases in between. The CDR3 sequence: CATSDDVGLYNEQFF. CDR3 nucleotides: TGTGCCACCAGTGATGATGTGGGGCTATACAATGAGCAGTTCTTC.

The V call is TRBV28, the J call TRBJ2-2, with D perhaps matching TRBD1 (6 bases). Trimming stripped 5 bases from V and 4 bases from J, with 8 bases between. Per germline, CDR1 MDHEN and CDR2 SYDVKM. The CDR3 consists of 13 residues. The CDR3: CASSGQFTGELFF. The CDR3 DNA is TGTGCCAGCAGTGGACAGTTCACCGGGGAGCTGTTTTTT. Full variable domain (rest looked up from reference TRBV28 and TRBJ2-2): DVKVTQSSRYLVKRTGEKVFLECVQDMDHENMFWYRQDPGLGLRLIYFSYDVKMKEKGDIPEGYSVSREKKERFSLILESASTNQTSMYLCASSGQFTGELFFGEGSRLTVL.

The chain uses TRBV6-5 and TRBJ1-4, with 10 positions matching TRBD1. The CDR3 totals 13 residues. Germline V lookup: CDR1 MNHEY, CDR2 SVGAGI. Unmatched junction bases numbered 3, after V lost 7 bases and J lost 7 bases. CDR3 sequence reads: CASKDRGVEKLFF. CDR3 coding DNA: TGTGCCAGCAAGGACAGGGGGGTTGAAAAACTGTTTTTT.

The gene calls are TRBV7-6 and TRBJ2-7; tentatively, D is TRBD1 (6 bases). Germline CDR1 is SGHVS and CDR2 is FNYEAQ. Deletions cut 4 bases from V and 2 bases from J, with 18 bases between. The CDR3 is 16 residues long. CDR3 in amino acids: CASSSLDRGTPYEQYF. The CDR3 coding sequence is TGTGCCAGCAGCTCATTAGATAGGGGGACCCCCTACGAGCAGTACTTC.

This clone has at least ten counts. This chain joins TRBV15 and TRBJ1-5; no clear D gene. This CDR3 is 15 amino acids long. The germline CDR1 and CDR2 sequences are LNHNV and YYDKDF (reference sequence). Trimming stripped 0 bases from V and 1 base from J, with 7 bases between. The CDR3 protein is CATSRERGSNQPQHF. The CDR3, as DNA: TGTGCCACCAGCAGAGAACGGGGAAGCAATCAGCCCCAGCATTTT.

V gene TRBV6-6 combines with J gene TRBJ2-7, with TRBD2 identical over 14 bases. Unmatched junction bases numbered 5, after V lost 6 bases and J lost 1 base. The V gene's germline CDR1 is MNHNY and CDR2 SVGAGI (reference sequence). The CDR3 sequence is 16 residues long. CDR3 loop: CASSPRLAGGSYEQYF. The CDR3 nucleotides read TGTGCCAGCAGCCCCAGACTAGCGGGAGGGTCCTACGAGCAGTACTTC.

There are a few counts of this clone. This chain connects TRBV19 to TRBJ1-1; no definite D call. Trimming removed 6 bases at V and 7 bases at J, with 18 bases between. Germline V gene lookup returns CDR1 LNHDA and CDR2 SQIVND (reference sequence). The CDR3 extends over 14 amino acids. CDR3 loop: CASSPPGRENEAFF. As DNA, the CDR3 is TGTGCCAGTAGCCCCCCGGGGAGGGAAAATGAAGCTTTCTTT.